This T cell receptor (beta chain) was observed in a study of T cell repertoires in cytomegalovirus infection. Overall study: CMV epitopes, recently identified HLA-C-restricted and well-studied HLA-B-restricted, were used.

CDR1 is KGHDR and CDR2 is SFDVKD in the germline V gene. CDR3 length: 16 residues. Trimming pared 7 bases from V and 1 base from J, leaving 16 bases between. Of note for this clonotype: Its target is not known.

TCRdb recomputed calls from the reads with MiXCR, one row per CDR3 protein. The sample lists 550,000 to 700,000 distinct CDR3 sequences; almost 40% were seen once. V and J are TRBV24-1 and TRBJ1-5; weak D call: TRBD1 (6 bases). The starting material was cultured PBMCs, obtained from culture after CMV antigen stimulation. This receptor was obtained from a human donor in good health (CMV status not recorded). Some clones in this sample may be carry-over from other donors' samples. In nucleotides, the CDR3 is TGTGCCACCAGGCCAGGGGTCAGGGCGAGCAATCAGCCCCAGCATTTT. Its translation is CATRPGVRASNQPQHF.